This note documents a single T cell receptor beta chain sequence. No antigen is known for it. The entry originates in a study of tumor-infiltrating lymphocytes in localized non-small cell lung cancer. The CDR3 loop spans 15 amino acids. The germline V and J ends were trimmed by 5 bases and 3 bases, with 14 bases remaining between them. Germline CDR1 is SGHTA and CDR2 is FQGNSA. Profiled with immunoSEQ multiplex PCR; TCRdb holds only in-frame clones, not every one. The data show some 8,700 clones, about 79% seen once. Study findings and constraints: Not all patients were TCR sequenced, owing to tissue quantity. Different pieces of the same tissue were used for each assay. IM1 and IM2 tumors showed no difference in T-cell fraction. Tumors had more T cell infiltration than uninvolved lung, per TCRbeta sequencing and CD3 counts.

The chain combines TRBV7-2 with TRBJ2-1; D may match TRBD1 or TRBD2 (7 bases each). This receptor was identified in a human donor with non-small cell lung cancer. Sequencing used uninvolved lung tissue not adjacent to the tumor. CDR3 region: CASSPQGGVYNEQFF. The CDR3 bases are TGTGCCAGCAGCCCTCAGGGGGGGGTCTACAATGAGCAGTTCTTC.